Detailed here is one T cell receptor (beta chain). Its antigen remains undetermined. It has no much larger one-base neighbor in the sample; base qualities were not kept. This sample includes further DNA sequences coding for the same CDR3. This sample is drawn from a study of beta chain features in type 1 diabetes (dated by TCRdb to 2017 to 2018). About the study as a whole: Patients and healthy donors did not differ in mean age, gender distribution, total cell number or subset yield. A total of some 110 million sorted cells were examined across all samples, and the number of cells per subset was strongly correlated with RNA yield. The study compared the TCRB repertoires of sorted circulating CD4+ T cell subsets in recently diagnosed type 1 diabetes patients with those in matched healthy donors. Regulatory and stem cell-like memory subsets were isolated from only 8 patients and roughly eight healthy donors, whereas naive and central memory subsets came from all 28 donors.

Broader findings and caveats from the paper: Because cDNA rather than genomic DNA was sequenced, highly expressing activated cells could have been over-represented, although no difference in activation and CD3 levels was found between groups. PCR might favor shorter templates, but patient and control samples were amplified and corrected together, so any skew would affect both groups equally. Fewer insertions and more nucleotide deletions at VDJ recombination sites were observed in patients with type 1 diabetes, implying thymic rearrangement abnormalities. Naive, central memory and regulatory TCRB repertoires appeared to be more similar among patients than among healthy donors. HLA sub-analyses involved small numbers of individuals, so any influence of HLA type on TCRB rearrangement remained unresolved. In all four CD4+ subsets, TCRB CDR3 length was moderately but significantly shorter in type 1 diabetes patients.

The High Capacity cDNA Reverse Transcription Kit was used to reverse transcribe all of the isolated RNA, meaning that expressed TCRB transcripts were what got sequenced. Deep immunoSEQ sequencing was applied to naive, central memory and regulatory T cell samples, giving an average of roughly 3.3 million total reads per sample. Sorted cells were lysed in RLT buffer and RNA was extracted with DNase-treated RNeasy Micro or Mini kits, depending on cell number. To prevent cross-contamination, every cell subset was processed on its own, while patient and healthy donor samples were processed together. The immunoSEQ multiplex PCR was used to amplify TCRB sequences from cDNA, yielding 87-bp fragments that span the CDR3 region. Sequencing of the amplicons was performed on the Illumina HiSeq platform. As for how the authors treated the data: PCR bias was corrected computationally using synthetic template baselines, and reads within Hamming distance 2 were collapsed, with unmergeable singletons discarded. Reads were aligned to IMGT to assign V, D and J genes, CDR3 length, and insertions or deletions at six rearrangement sites. Within each subset, clonotype counts were normalized to sorted cell number, and only after that were true diversity and Gini coefficients computed with the tcR R package. The overlap coefficient, calculated on TCRB nucleotide sequences, was used to measure repertoire sharing. Out-of-frame TCRB sequences from naive cells were analyzed as a proxy for the pre-selection repertoire. Here the immuneACCESS table is served through TCRdb, limited to in-frame sequences with V and J called. Missing clones are a known gap in these copies; in checked studies unresolved V genes cover under half, and the rest lacks a known reason. The V and J calls and clone size come from that table; D and trimming were worked out from the DNA. Here the sample has a few hundred thousand clones; more than 13% occur a single time. The ten most abundant clones make up about 0.016% of the sample.

The CDR3 contains 15 residues, cysteine and phenylalanine counted. The retained sequence is limited to the CDR3, 45 bases, with the frame set at the first base. Sequences SGHRS (CDR1) and YFSETQ (CDR2) are obtained from the germline V gene. V loses 3 bases at its end and J loses 3 bases; junction bases beyond the gene matches: 5. Each donor gave one peripheral blood draw, roughly 110 mL on average, collected into heparinised tubes. Naive, central memory, regulatory and stem cell-like memory CD4+ T cells were sorted on a BD FACSAria II using a panel including CD45RO, CCR7, CD25, CD127, CD95 and CD27. Every sorted population had a purity above 95%. PBMCs were separated immediately by Lymphoprep density gradient centrifugation and were stained directly, without being cultured. To minimize batch effects, samples were stained and sorted in pairs, one healthy donor with one patient per experiment.

The chain joins TRBV5-1 to TRBJ2-5, with 10 middle bases fitting TRBD1. This clonotype originated in a man aged 30-40 years with type 1 diabetes. The source material was naive CD4+ T cells from blood. Taken with the paper, the label for cell subset or site translates to: true naive CD4+ T cells. The DNA sequence is as follows: TGCGCCAGCAGCTCCGCCGGGACAGGGGAAGAGACCCAGTACTTC. This codes for CASSSAGTGEETQYF.